What follows are 8 T cell receptor beta chains derived from one specimen sequenced in a study of blood T cell repertoires in COVID-19. This table comes from immunoSEQ multiplex PCR, and its TCRdb copy is limited to in-frame clones, with some not included. The data show some 50,000 clones, over 80% seen once. The sequencing input was peripheral blood. The receptors come from a man between 65 and 80 years old with acute or convalescent COVID-19.

This chain links TRBV7-3 with TRBJ2-3; 9 bases are a match to TRBD1. V lost 5 bases, J lost 5 bases, and 5 bases stayed unmatched. CDR1 and CDR2 from the germline V gene are SGHTA and FQGTGA. The CDR3 is 14 amino acids. The CDR3 nucleotides are TGTGCCAGCAGCGCGGGGACAGGGCGAGATACGCAGTATTTT. As protein: CASSAGTGRDTQYF. Based on the CDR3 plus reference TRBV7-3 and TRBJ2-3, the full variable domain is GAGVSQTPSNKVTEKGKYVELRCDPISGHTALYWYRQSLGQGPEFLIYFQGTGAADDSGLPNDRFFAVRPEGSVSTLKIQRTERGDSAVYLCASSAGTGRDTQYFGPGTRLTVL.

V is TRBV18 and J is TRBJ2-4, with D perhaps TRBD1 (7 bases). V lost 6 bases to trimming and J lost 5 bases, with 8 bases between them. CDR1 is KGHSH, CDR2 LQKENI, per germline. The CDR3 totals 12 residues. The CDR3: CASSRGENIQYF. In DNA, the CDR3 is TGTGCCAGCTCCAGGGGGGAAAACATTCAGTACTTC.

This clone qualifies as medium-sized. The chain recombines TRBV5-6 with TRBJ2-7; weak D call: TRBD2 (5 bases). The CDR3 loop spans 13 amino acids. V was shortened by 1 base and J by 5 bases, with 10 bases between the two germline ends. Per the germline V gene, CDR1 is SGHDT and CDR2 is YYEEEE. CDR3 in DNA: TGTGCCAGCAGCTTGCCCAGCGGCGACGAGCAGTACTTC. Translated: CASSLPSGDEQYF.

The rearrangement links TRBV3-1 (or the pseudogene TRBV3-2) to TRBJ1-2; 9 bases agree with TRBD1. The CDR3 spans 13 residues. V gave up 3 bases and J gave up 8 bases; unmatched junction bases: 4. The germline CDR1 and CDR2 sequences are LGHDT and YNNKEL (reference sequence). CDR3 amino acids: CASSHRTGAGYTF. CDR3 sequence (DNA): TGTGCCAGCAGCCATAGGACAGGGGCAGGCTACACCTTC.

The chain joins TRBV18 to TRBJ1-1, with TRBD1 matching over 9 bases. Germline trimming cut 6 bases from V and 3 bases from J; bases unmatched to any gene: 11. The CDR3 consists of 16 residues. Germline V gives CDR1 KGHSH, CDR2 LQKENI. As DNA, the CDR3 is TGTGCCAGCTCGAACGGACAGGGGAGATCTTACACTGAAGCTTTCTTT. The encoded protein is CASSNGQGRSYTEAFF.

The rearrangement joins TRBV7-9 to TRBJ1-2, with TRBD1 matching over 7 bases. Germline loops: CDR1 SEHNR, CDR2 FQNEAQ (reference sequence). The CDR3 totals 14 residues. J was trimmed by 7 bases and V by 3 bases; bases with no gene match: 8. CDR3 in amino acids: CASSFPDRAAGYTF. The CDR3, as DNA: TGTGCCAGCAGCTTCCCCGACAGGGCGGCTGGCTACACCTTC. Full variable domain (remainder filled in from reference TRBV7-9 and TRBJ1-2): DTGVSQNPRHKITKRGQNVTFRCDPISEHNRLYWYRQTLGQGPEFLTYFQNEAQLEKSRLLSDRFSAERPKGSFSTLEIQRTEQGDSAMYLCASSFPDRAAGYTFGSGTRLTVV.

J is TRBJ1-1 and V is TRBV4-3; no clear D gene. CDR1 and CDR2 (germline): LGHNA, YSLEER. The CDR3 is 13 amino acids. Trimming cost V 2 bases and J 5 bases, with 9 bases left between them. CDR3 amino acids: CASSQLRGTEAFF. DNA for the CDR3: TGCGCCAGCAGCCAACTTCGGGGAACTGAAGCTTTCTTT.

This clone was seen a handful of times. The identical CDR3 is also encoded by other nucleotide sequences in the sample. CDR3 bases: TGTGCCAGCAGCTTAAGGCCCGGGGACTCCGGCTACACCTTC. Translation gives CASSLRPGDSGYTF. The rearrangement joins TRBV7-2 to TRBJ1-2; the D gene is possibly TRBD1 (5 bases). This CDR3 is built from 14 residues. V gave up 2 bases and J gave up 8 bases, with 15 bases separating them. Germline CDR1 SGHTA, CDR2 FQGNSA. Full variable domain (remainder filled in from reference TRBV7-2 and TRBJ1-2): GAGVSQSPSNKVTEKGKDVELRCDPISGHTALYWYRQSLGQGLEFLIYFQGNSAPDKSGLPSDRFSAERTGGSVSTLTIQRTQQEDSAVYLCASSLRPGDSGYTFGSGTRLTVV.